The rows below give T cell receptor beta chains drawn from one sample of a study of blood T cells in healthy people across ages. TCRdb reanalysed the 5' RACE reads using MiXCR and keeps one entry per CDR3 protein. The sample lists around 2 million distinct CDR3 sequences; about 39% were seen once. Sequencing was done on a sample of blood. The receptors were sampled from a human donor in good health. CDR3s include the opening cysteine and the closing phenylalanine or tryptophan. The D gene is left open where the match is weak. Size is omitted from some rows. Given values are once, few, many or a class for expanded clones.

cdr3_nt: TGTGCCAGCAGTGACCAAACAGGGGCCCACGAGCAGTACTTC; cdr3_aa: CASSDQTGAHEQYF; clone_size: many; d_call: TRBD1; v_call: TRBV12-3/TRBV12-4; j_call: TRBJ2-7
cdr3_nt: TGTGCCAGCAGCTTCCGGGCGGGGCCCCAAGAAACTAATGAAAAACTGTTTTTT; cdr3_aa: CASSFRAGPQETNEKLFF; clone_size: few; d_call: NA; v_call: TRBV5-5; j_call: TRBJ1-4
cdr3_nt: TGCAGTGCCAGGACAGGGGGCTGGGAAACTGAAGCTTTCTTT; cdr3_aa: CSARTGGWETEAFF; clone_size: NA; d_call: TRBD1; v_call: TRBV20-1; j_call: TRBJ1-1
cdr3_nt: TGTGCCAGCAGCTTAGGACAGGGGTTGTTGGAGACCCAGTACTTC; cdr3_aa: CASSLGQGLLETQYF; clone_size: few; d_call: TRBD1; v_call: TRBV7-2; j_call: TRBJ2-5
cdr3_nt: TGTGCCAGCAGGGGACAGGGAAACGAGCAGTACTTC; cdr3_aa: CASRGQGNEQYF; clone_size: few; d_call: TRBD1; v_call: TRBV28; j_call: TRBJ2-7
cdr3_nt: TGCGCCAGCAGCCTTGGACAGACGCTTCAAGAGACCCAGTACTTC; cdr3_aa: CASSLGQTLQETQYF; clone_size: NA; d_call: NA; v_call: TRBV4-3; j_call: TRBJ2-5
cdr3_nt: TGTGCCAGCAGCTTAGAGACGGGGGCGGTTTTCTACGAGCAGTACTTC; cdr3_aa: CASSLETGAVFYEQYF; clone_size: NA; d_call: NA; v_call: TRBV7-2; j_call: TRBJ2-7
cdr3_nt: TGTGCCAGCAGCGGGCTAGGCGCGGCGGGCTACGAGCAGTACTTC; cdr3_aa: CASSGLGAAGYEQYF; clone_size: NA; d_call: NA; v_call: TRBV14; j_call: TRBJ2-7
cdr3_nt: TGTGCCAGCAGCTCCGATCCCTACGTTGAAAAACTGTTTTTT; cdr3_aa: CASSSDPYVEKLFF; clone_size: NA; d_call: NA; v_call: TRBV7-6; j_call: TRBJ1-4
cdr3_nt: TGCAGCGTTGCGAGGATAGGGATCTACGAGCAGTACTTC; cdr3_aa: CSVARIGIYEQYF; clone_size: many; d_call: NA; v_call: TRBV29-1; j_call: TRBJ2-7
cdr3_nt: TGTGCCAGCAGCTTGGTTCCTAGCGGGGGGTTAAGTGAGCAGTTCTTC; cdr3_aa: CASSLVPSGGLSEQFF; clone_size: few; d_call: TRBD2; v_call: TRBV5-5; j_call: TRBJ2-1
cdr3_nt: TGTGCCAGCAGCCCAGACGGGGCCAGAGGGCAGTTCTTC; cdr3_aa: CASSPDGARGQFF; clone_size: few; d_call: NA; v_call: TRBV7-3; j_call: TRBJ2-1
cdr3_nt: TGTGCCAGCAGTCTAGCGGGGGATTCAGATACGCAGTATTTT; cdr3_aa: CASSLAGDSDTQYF; clone_size: NA; d_call: TRBD2; v_call: TRBV6-5; j_call: TRBJ2-3
cdr3_nt: TGTGCCAGCAGCTCAGAACAGGGGGCCAACTACGAGCAGTACTTC; cdr3_aa: CASSSEQGANYEQYF; clone_size: NA; d_call: TRBD1; v_call: TRBV7-9; j_call: TRBJ2-7
cdr3_nt: TGTGCCAGCAGCTCGCTCCAGAGGGGCTACACCTTC; cdr3_aa: CASSSLQRGYTF; clone_size: NA; d_call: NA; v_call: TRBV28; j_call: TRBJ1-2
cdr3_nt: TGTGCCAGCAGCCTACTCCTAGTGGGGGGAATAACAGATACGCAGTATTTT; cdr3_aa: CASSLLLVGGITDTQYF; clone_size: NA; d_call: NA; v_call: TRBV5-6; j_call: TRBJ2-3
cdr3_nt: TGTGCCAGCAGCTCCCATGGTGGGAACACTGAAGCTTTCTTT; cdr3_aa: CASSSHGGNTEAFF; clone_size: few; d_call: NA; v_call: TRBV7-9; j_call: TRBJ1-1
cdr3_nt: TGCGCCAGCAGCCAAGCCCCCGCAGGGAACGAGCAGTACTTC; cdr3_aa: CASSQAPAGNEQYF; clone_size: few; d_call: NA; v_call: TRBV4-1; j_call: TRBJ2-7
cdr3_nt: TGTGCCAGCAGCCAAGAGTGGCGGGGGGGCGAGGATACGCAGTATTTT; cdr3_aa: CASSQEWRGGEDTQYF; clone_size: NA; d_call: TRBD2; v_call: TRBV3-1; j_call: TRBJ2-3
cdr3_nt: TGCAGCGTCATGAGGGACACTGAAACTTTCTTT; cdr3_aa: CSVMRDTETFF; clone_size: NA; d_call: NA; v_call: TRBV29-1; j_call: TRBJ1-1
cdr3_nt: TGCGCCAGCAGCGGGACGGGAGGGACTCATCAGCCCCAGCATTTT; cdr3_aa: CASSGTGGTHQPQHF; clone_size: few; d_call: NA; v_call: TRBV4-1; j_call: TRBJ1-5
cdr3_nt: TGTGCCAGCAGCTTTTTAGGTAGGGTCAACAATGAGCAGTTCTTC; cdr3_aa: CASSFLGRVNNEQFF; clone_size: many; d_call: NA; v_call: TRBV6-2/TRBV6-3; j_call: TRBJ2-1
cdr3_nt: TGTGCCAGCAGCCCCGGACTAGCCTATGGAGGGGAGCAGTTCTTC; cdr3_aa: CASSPGLAYGGEQFF; clone_size: NA; d_call: TRBD2; v_call: TRBV6-5; j_call: TRBJ2-1
cdr3_nt: TGTGCCAGCAGTTTGAATACTGAGCAGTTCTTC; cdr3_aa: CASSLNTEQFF; clone_size: NA; d_call: NA; v_call: TRBV12-3/TRBV12-4; j_call: TRBJ2-1
cdr3_nt: TGCGCCAGCAGAACCCAGGGGGCTACGCCTGAAGCTTTCTTT; cdr3_aa: CASRTQGATPEAFF; clone_size: NA; d_call: TRBD1; v_call: TRBV5-1; j_call: TRBJ1-1
cdr3_nt: TGTGCCAGCAGTTACTTTAGGGGGCCCACTGAAGCTTTCTTT; cdr3_aa: CASSYFRGPTEAFF; clone_size: once; d_call: TRBD1; v_call: TRBV6-2/TRBV6-3; j_call: TRBJ1-1
cdr3_nt: TGTGCCAGCAGCCAAGCAACAAGGGGACAGGGCACAGATACGCAGTATTTT; cdr3_aa: CASSQATRGQGTDTQYF; clone_size: few; d_call: TRBD1; v_call: TRBV4-2; j_call: TRBJ2-3
cdr3_nt: TGTGCCAGCAGTTTATCAGGGCAGCTAGCTTTGGAGCCCCAGCATTTT; cdr3_aa: CASSLSGQLALEPQHF; clone_size: once; d_call: NA; v_call: TRBV28; j_call: TRBJ1-5
cdr3_nt: TGTGCCGGAACCCGGGACGGTCTGGGGGGCTACACCTTC; cdr3_aa: CAGTRDGLGGYTF; clone_size: few; d_call: NA; v_call: TRBV2; j_call: TRBJ1-2
cdr3_nt: TGCAGTGCTAAGGGGCTTGGGGGCCCCGGGACTACTGAAGCTTTCTTT; cdr3_aa: CSAKGLGGPGTTEAFF; clone_size: few; d_call: NA; v_call: TRBV20-1; j_call: TRBJ1-1
cdr3_nt: TGTGCCAGCAGTTTATATCAACGAGAGACCCAGTACTTC; cdr3_aa: CASSLYQRETQYF; clone_size: NA; d_call: NA; v_call: TRBV28; j_call: TRBJ2-5
cdr3_nt: TGTGCCAGCATCCGTTACTCCTCTCGAGTGGAGCAGTTCTTC; cdr3_aa: CASIRYSSRVEQFF; clone_size: once; d_call: NA; v_call: TRBV6-1; j_call: TRBJ2-1
cdr3_nt: TGTGCCAGCAGTTCTAATATGTACAATGAGCAGTTCTTC; cdr3_aa: CASSSNMYNEQFF; clone_size: NA; d_call: NA; v_call: TRBV28; j_call: TRBJ2-1
cdr3_nt: TGTGCCAGCAGTTACTCGAACCGGGATCAGCCCCAGCATTTT; cdr3_aa: CASSYSNRDQPQHF; clone_size: few; d_call: NA; v_call: TRBV6-6; j_call: TRBJ1-5
cdr3_nt: TGTGCCACTACGACAGGCGGACGCTATGGCTACACCTTC; cdr3_aa: CATTTGGRYGYTF; clone_size: NA; d_call: NA; v_call: TRBV5-6; j_call: TRBJ1-2
cdr3_nt: TGCAGCGTTCAACTCAGACAGGGAGGAGAAAAACTGTTTTTT; cdr3_aa: CSVQLRQGGEKLFF; clone_size: few; d_call: TRBD1; v_call: TRBV29-1; j_call: TRBJ1-4
cdr3_nt: TGTGCCAGCAGCCTGCTAGGGGGTGTAAACCATGGCTACACCTTC; cdr3_aa: CASSLLGGVNHGYTF; clone_size: NA; d_call: NA; v_call: TRBV9; j_call: TRBJ1-2
cdr3_nt: TGTGCCAGCGGGAACAGGGGTCGTTTAGAGACCCAGTACTTC; cdr3_aa: CASGNRGRLETQYF; clone_size: few; d_call: TRBD1; v_call: TRBV7-2; j_call: TRBJ2-5
cdr3_nt: TGTGCCAGCAGTTACACACCGGACAGGATGAACACTGAAGCTTTCTTT; cdr3_aa: CASSYTPDRMNTEAFF; clone_size: few; d_call: TRBD1; v_call: TRBV6-2/TRBV6-3; j_call: TRBJ1-1
cdr3_nt: TGTGCCAGCAGTTACTCGAACCCTGGGGCCAACGTCCTGACTTTC; cdr3_aa: CASSYSNPGANVLTF; clone_size: many; d_call: NA; v_call: TRBV6-2/TRBV6-3; j_call: TRBJ2-6
cdr3_nt: TGTGCCAGCAAGAAAACCCCCGGGACACCATATGGCTACACCTTC; cdr3_aa: CASKKTPGTPYGYTF; clone_size: NA; d_call: NA; v_call: TRBV27; j_call: TRBJ1-2
cdr3_nt: TGCGCCAGCAGCCGCGGACAGGGCCCTTCTAATGAAAAACTGTTTTTT; cdr3_aa: CASSRGQGPSNEKLFF; clone_size: NA; d_call: TRBD1; v_call: TRBV4-1; j_call: TRBJ1-4
cdr3_nt: TGTGCCAGCAGTTGGACTCGTAGCACAGATACGCAGTATTTT; cdr3_aa: CASSWTRSTDTQYF; clone_size: NA; d_call: NA; v_call: TRBV27; j_call: TRBJ2-3
cdr3_nt: TGTGCCAGCAGCTCTCAGGGGTTGGGCACTGAAGCTTTCTTT; cdr3_aa: CASSSQGLGTEAFF; clone_size: NA; d_call: NA; v_call: TRBV7-6; j_call: TRBJ1-1
cdr3_nt: TGTGCCAGCAGAGAGGACAGGGCTGAGCAGTTCTTC; cdr3_aa: CASREDRAEQFF; clone_size: NA; d_call: TRBD1; v_call: TRBV2; j_call: TRBJ2-1
cdr3_nt: TGTGCCAGCTCACCACGATTAGTAAACACAGATACGCAGTATTTT; cdr3_aa: CASSPRLVNTDTQYF; clone_size: few; d_call: NA; v_call: TRBV18; j_call: TRBJ2-3
cdr3_nt: TGTGCCAGCAGCTTAGGTTCCAGGGGCGGCACAGATACGCAGTATTTT; cdr3_aa: CASSLGSRGGTDTQYF; clone_size: NA; d_call: NA; v_call: TRBV7-8; j_call: TRBJ2-3
cdr3_nt: TGTGCCACTCAAAGGGTGTTTAGGGATTCACCCCTCCACTTT; cdr3_aa: CATQRVFRDSPLHF; clone_size: few; d_call: NA; v_call: TRBV10-3; j_call: TRBJ1-6
cdr3_nt: TGCGCCAGCAACCAAGATCGAGCGGGGGGGTATTCCTACAATGAGCAGTTCTTC; cdr3_aa: CASNQDRAGGYSYNEQFF; clone_size: NA; d_call: TRBD2; v_call: TRBV4-3; j_call: TRBJ2-1
cdr3_nt: TGTGCCAGCAGCTTAGTGCGTGGTAGCGGGGGCGAGCAGTACTTC; cdr3_aa: CASSLVRGSGGEQYF; clone_size: NA; d_call: TRBD2; v_call: TRBV11-2; j_call: TRBJ2-7
cdr3_nt: TGTGCCACCAGCAGAGACACACAGTGGGACGAGCAGTACTTC; cdr3_aa: CATSRDTQWDEQYF; clone_size: NA; d_call: NA; v_call: TRBV15; j_call: TRBJ2-7
cdr3_nt: TGTGCCATCAGTGACCACGGACAGGCAAAGGGGAATGAGCAGTTCTTC; cdr3_aa: CAISDHGQAKGNEQFF; clone_size: NA; d_call: TRBD1; v_call: TRBV10-3; j_call: TRBJ2-1
cdr3_nt: TGCGCCAGCAGCCAAGAGAGAGGGTATCAGCCCCAGCATTTT; cdr3_aa: CASSQERGYQPQHF; clone_size: once; d_call: NA; v_call: TRBV4-3; j_call: TRBJ1-5
cdr3_nt: TGTGCCAGCAGCCAAGAGGGGGCCGGCATTCAGTACTTC; cdr3_aa: CASSQEGAGIQYF; clone_size: NA; d_call: NA; v_call: TRBV3-1; j_call: TRBJ2-4